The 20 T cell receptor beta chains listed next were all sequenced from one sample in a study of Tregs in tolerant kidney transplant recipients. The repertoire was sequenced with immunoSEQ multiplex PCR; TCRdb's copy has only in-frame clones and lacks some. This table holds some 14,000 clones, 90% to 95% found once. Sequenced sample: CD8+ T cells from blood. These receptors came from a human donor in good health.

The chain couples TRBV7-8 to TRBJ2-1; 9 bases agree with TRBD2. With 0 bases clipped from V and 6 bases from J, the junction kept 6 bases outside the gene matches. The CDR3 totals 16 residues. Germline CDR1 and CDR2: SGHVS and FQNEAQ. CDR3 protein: CASSLALAGFGNEQFF. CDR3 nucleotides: TGTGCCAGCAGCTTAGCCCTAGCGGGATTCGGCAATGAGCAGTTCTTC. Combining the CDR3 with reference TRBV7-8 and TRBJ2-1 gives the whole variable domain GAGVSQSPRYKVAKRGQDVALRCDPISGHVSLFWYQQALGQGPEFLTYFQNEAQLDKSGLPSDRFFAERPEGSVSTLKIQRTQQEDSAVYLCASSLALAGFGNEQFFGPGTRLTVL.

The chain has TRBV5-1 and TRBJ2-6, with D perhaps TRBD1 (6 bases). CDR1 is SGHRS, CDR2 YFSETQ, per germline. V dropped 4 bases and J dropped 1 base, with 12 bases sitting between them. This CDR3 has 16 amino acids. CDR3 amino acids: CASSPLTGSGANVLTF. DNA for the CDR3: TGCGCCAGCAGCCCATTAACAGGGTCTGGGGCCAACGTCCTGACTTTC.

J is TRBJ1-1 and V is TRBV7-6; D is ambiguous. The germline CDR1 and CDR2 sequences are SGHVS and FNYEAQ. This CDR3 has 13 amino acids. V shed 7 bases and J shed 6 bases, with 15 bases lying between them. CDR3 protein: CASTVQRLAEAFF. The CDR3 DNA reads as TGTGCCAGCACCGTACAGCGTCTTGCTGAAGCTTTCTTT.

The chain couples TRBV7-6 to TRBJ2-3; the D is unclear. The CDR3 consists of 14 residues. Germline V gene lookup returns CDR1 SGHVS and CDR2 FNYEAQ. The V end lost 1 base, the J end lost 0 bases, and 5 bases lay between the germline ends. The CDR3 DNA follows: TGTGCCAGCAGCTTAGGTGCTAGCACAGATACGCAGTATTTT. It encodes CASSLGASTDTQYF.

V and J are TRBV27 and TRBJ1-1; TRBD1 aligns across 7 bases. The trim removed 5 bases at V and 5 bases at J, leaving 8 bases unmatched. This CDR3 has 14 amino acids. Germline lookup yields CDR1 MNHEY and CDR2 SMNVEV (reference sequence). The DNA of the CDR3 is TGTGCCAGCAGTACCCACAGGGGTGGGACTGAAGCTTTCTTT. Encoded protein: CASSTHRGGTEAFF.

CDR3 in amino acids: CASSLRPRVNTEAFF. In DNA form, the CDR3 reads TGCGCCAGCAGCTTGAGGCCCAGGGTTAACACTGAAGCTTTCTTT. The chain carries TRBV5-1 and TRBJ1-1; maybe TRBD1 (5 bases). The CDR3 consists of 15 residues. CDR1 is SGHRS and CDR2 is YFSETQ in the germline V gene. The V end was cut by 1 base, the J end by 2 bases, with 12 bases between.

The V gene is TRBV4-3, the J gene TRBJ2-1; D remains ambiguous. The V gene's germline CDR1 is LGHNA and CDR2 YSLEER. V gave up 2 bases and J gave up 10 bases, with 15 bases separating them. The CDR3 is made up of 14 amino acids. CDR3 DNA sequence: TGCGCCAGCAGCCAATACGCCAGTCCGGTCGAGCAGTTCTTC. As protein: CASSQYASPVEQFF.

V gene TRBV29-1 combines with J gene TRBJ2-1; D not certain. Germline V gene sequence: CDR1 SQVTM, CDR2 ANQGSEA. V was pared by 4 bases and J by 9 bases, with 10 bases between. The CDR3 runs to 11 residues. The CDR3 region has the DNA TGCAGCGTTGTGCCTACCAGTGAGCAGTTCTTC. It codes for CSVVPTSEQFF.

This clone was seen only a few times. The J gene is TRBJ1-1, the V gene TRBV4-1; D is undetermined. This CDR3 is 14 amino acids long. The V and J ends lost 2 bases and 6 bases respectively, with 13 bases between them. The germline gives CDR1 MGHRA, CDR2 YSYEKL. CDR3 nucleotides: TGCGCCAGCAGCCAACCAGAGGGTAGGGCTGAAGCTTTCTTT. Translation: CASSQPEGRAEAFF.

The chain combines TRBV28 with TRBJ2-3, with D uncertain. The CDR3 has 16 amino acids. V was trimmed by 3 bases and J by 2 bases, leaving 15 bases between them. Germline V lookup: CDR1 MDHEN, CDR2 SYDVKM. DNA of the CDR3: TGTGCCAGCAGTTTCGTTATAACCCAAGCCACAGATACGCAGTATTTT. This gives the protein CASSFVITQATDTQYF. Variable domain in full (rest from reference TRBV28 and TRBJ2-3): DVKVTQSSRYLVKRTGEKVFLECVQDMDHENMFWYRQDPGLGLRLIYFSYDVKMKEKGDIPEGYSVSREKKERFSLILESASTNQTSMYLCASSFVITQATDTQYFGPGTRLTVL.

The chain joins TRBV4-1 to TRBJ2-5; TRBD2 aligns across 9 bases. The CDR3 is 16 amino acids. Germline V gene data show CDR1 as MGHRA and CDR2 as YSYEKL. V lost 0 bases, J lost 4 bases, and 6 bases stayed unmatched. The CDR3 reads CASSQELAGVGETQYF. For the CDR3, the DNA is TGCGCCAGCAGCCAAGAGTTAGCGGGAGTCGGAGAGACCCAGTACTTC.

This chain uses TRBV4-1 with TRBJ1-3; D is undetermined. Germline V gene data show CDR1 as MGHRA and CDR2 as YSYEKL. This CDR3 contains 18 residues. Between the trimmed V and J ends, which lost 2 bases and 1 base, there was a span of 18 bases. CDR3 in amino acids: CASSQTRVLESSGNTIYF. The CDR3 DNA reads TGCGCCAGCAGCCAAACGCGGGTTCTGGAGAGTTCTGGAAACACCATATATTTT.

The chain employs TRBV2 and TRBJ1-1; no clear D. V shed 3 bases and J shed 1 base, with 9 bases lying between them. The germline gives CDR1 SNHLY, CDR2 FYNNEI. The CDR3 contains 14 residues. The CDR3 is CASSELHQNTEAFF. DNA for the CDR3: TGTGCCAGCAGTGAGCTTCACCAGAACACTGAAGCTTTCTTT.

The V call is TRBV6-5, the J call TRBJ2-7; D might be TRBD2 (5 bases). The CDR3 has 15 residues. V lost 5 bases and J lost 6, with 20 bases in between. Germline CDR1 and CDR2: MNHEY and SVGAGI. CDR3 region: CASSLSSRGLSEQYF. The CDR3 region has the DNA TGTGCCAGCAGTCTCAGCTCAAGAGGGTTATCCGAGCAGTACTTC.

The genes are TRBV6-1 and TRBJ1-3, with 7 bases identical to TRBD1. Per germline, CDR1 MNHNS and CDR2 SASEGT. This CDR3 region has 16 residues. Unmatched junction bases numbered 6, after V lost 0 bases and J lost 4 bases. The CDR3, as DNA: TGTGCCAGCAGTGAAGCGCCGAGACAGGGAGGAAACACCATATATTTT. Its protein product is CASSEAPRQGGNTIYF.

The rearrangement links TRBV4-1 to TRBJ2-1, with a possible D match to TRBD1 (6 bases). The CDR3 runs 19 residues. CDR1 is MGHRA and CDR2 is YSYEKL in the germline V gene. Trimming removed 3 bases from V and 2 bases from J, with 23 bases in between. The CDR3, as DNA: TGCGCCAGCAGCCATCCCCAGGGGCAGATCCCTCGGGCCTACAATGAGCAGTTCTTC. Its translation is CASSHPQGQIPRAYNEQFF.

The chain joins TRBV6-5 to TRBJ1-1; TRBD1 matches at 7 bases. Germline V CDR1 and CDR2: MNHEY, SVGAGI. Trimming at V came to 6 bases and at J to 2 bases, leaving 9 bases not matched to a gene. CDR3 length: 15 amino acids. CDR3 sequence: CASRPQHRGNTEAFF. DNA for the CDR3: TGTGCCAGCAGACCTCAACACAGGGGAAACACTGAAGCTTTCTTT.

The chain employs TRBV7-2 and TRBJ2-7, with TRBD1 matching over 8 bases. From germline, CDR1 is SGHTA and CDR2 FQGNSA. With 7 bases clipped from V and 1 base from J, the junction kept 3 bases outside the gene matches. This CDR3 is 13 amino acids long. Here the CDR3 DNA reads TGTGCCAGCACCGGACAGGGTTCCTACGAGCAGTACTTC. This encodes CASTGQGSYEQYF.

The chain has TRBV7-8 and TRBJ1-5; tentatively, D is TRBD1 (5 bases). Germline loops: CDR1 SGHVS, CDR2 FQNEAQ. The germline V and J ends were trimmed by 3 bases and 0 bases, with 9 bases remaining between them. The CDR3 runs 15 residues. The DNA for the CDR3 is TGTGCCAGCAGCTTGATGGACACTAGCAATCAGCCCCAGCATTTT. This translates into CASSLMDTSNQPQHF.

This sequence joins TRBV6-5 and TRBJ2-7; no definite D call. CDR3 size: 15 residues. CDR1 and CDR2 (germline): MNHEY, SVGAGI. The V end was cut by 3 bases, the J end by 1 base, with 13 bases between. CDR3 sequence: CASSYNAGPSYEQYF. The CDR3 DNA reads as TGTGCCAGCAGTTATAACGCAGGCCCGTCCTACGAGCAGTACTTC.